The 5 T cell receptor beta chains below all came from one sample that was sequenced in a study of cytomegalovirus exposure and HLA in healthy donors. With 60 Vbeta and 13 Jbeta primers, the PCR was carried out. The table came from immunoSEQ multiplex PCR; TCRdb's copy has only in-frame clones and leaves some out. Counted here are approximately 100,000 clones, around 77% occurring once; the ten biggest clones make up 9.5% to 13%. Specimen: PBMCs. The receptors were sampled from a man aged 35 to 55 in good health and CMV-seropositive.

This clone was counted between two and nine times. This chain's CDR3 is CASSLGGVGTDTQYF. In DNA, the CDR3 is TGTGCCAGCAGCTTAGGGGGGGTCGGCACAGATACGCAGTATTTT. J is TRBJ2-3 and V is TRBV11-3; D might be TRBD2 (6 bases). Germline V gene sequence: CDR1 SGHNT, CDR2 YENEEA. The CDR3 has 15 amino acids. Trimming stripped 1 base from V and 1 base from J, with 9 bases between.

As DNA, the CDR3 is TGTGCCAGCTCACCACCTCGGGGCTCTGGAAACACCATATATTTT. This sequence encodes CASSPPRGSGNTIYF. The chain has TRBV18 and TRBJ1-3; D gene unclear. This CDR3 spans 15 amino acids. V lost 0 bases and J 0 bases, leaving 6 bases between the germline ends. Germline CDR1 and CDR2: KGHSH and LQKENI. The full variable domain, completed using reference TRBV18 and TRBJ1-3, is NAGVMQNPRHLVRRRGQEARLRCSPMKGHSHVYWYRQLPEEGLKFMVYLQKENIIDESGMPKERFSAEFPKEGPSILRIQQVVRGDSAAYFCASSPPRGSGNTIYFGEGSWLTVV.

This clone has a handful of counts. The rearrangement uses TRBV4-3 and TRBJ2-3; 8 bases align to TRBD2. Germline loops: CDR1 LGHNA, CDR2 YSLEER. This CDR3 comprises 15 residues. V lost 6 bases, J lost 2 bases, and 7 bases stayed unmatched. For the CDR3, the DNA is TGCGCCAGCAGTCCACGCGGGGGGAACACAGATACGCAGTATTTT. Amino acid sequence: CASSPRGGNTDTQYF.

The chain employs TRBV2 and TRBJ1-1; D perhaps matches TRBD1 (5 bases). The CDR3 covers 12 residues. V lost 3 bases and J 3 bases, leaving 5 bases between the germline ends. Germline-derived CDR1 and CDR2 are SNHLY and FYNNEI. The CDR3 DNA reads TGTGCCAGCAGTGACAGGGACACTGAAGCTTTCTTT. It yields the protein CASSDRDTEAFF.

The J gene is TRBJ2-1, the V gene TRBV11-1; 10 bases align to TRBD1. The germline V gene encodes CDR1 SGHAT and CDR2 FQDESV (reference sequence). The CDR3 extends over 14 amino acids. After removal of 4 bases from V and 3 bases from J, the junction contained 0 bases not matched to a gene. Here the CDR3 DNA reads TGTGCCAGCAGCTGGGACAGGGGCTACAATGAGCAGTTCTTC. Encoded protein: CASSWDRGYNEQFF.